These 10 T cell receptor beta chains share one sample of origin, sequenced in a study of a mutant IDH1 vaccine in newly diagnosed glioma. No antigen has been identified for these receptors. Sequencing used immunoSEQ multiplex PCR; TCRdb keeps in-frame clones, though not all of them. The data contain just under 80,000 clones, 90% to 95% of them seen just once; the ten biggest clones take up about 0.61%. Time point here: week 5, during vaccination. It was 300 ug of mutant IDH1 20-mer peptide that made up each vaccine dose, given with topical imiquimod. The material was PBMCs, obtained from a glioma patient whose treatment included an IDH1 peptide vaccine. The receptor source for this set is a woman aged 45-59 years with glioma.

This clone was counted a single time. The chain uses TRBV9 and TRBJ2-1; D may be TRBD1 or TRBD2 (5 bases each). This CDR3 spans 15 amino acids. Trimming pared 4 bases from V and 10 bases from J, leaving 21 bases between. CDR1 and CDR2 (germline): SGDLS, YYNGEE. DNA of the CDR3: TGTGCCAGCAGCCCCTCAGGGACGCCTACTTCGGAGCAGTTCTTC. Translated, it gives CASSPSGTPTSEQFF.

This clone was detected only a few times. The genes are TRBV28 and TRBJ1-1, with a possible D match to TRBD1 (6 bases). This CDR3 is 13 amino acids long. Germline V gene sequence: CDR1 MDHEN, CDR2 SYDVKM. V dropped 3 bases and J dropped 6 bases, with 11 bases sitting between them. CDR3 in amino acids: CASSFPGESEAFF. In DNA, the CDR3 is TGTGCCAGCAGTTTCCCAGGGGAGTCTGAAGCTTTCTTT.

The chain couples TRBV5-1 to TRBJ1-2; D is perhaps TRBD1 (6 bases). Germline V gives CDR1 SGHRS, CDR2 YFSETQ. The V and J ends lost 4 bases and 1 base respectively, with 14 bases between them. The CDR3 extends over 15 amino acids. CDR3 amino acids: CASSGVDSINYGYTF. The CDR3, as DNA: TGCGCCAGCAGCGGGGTGGACAGTATTAACTATGGCTACACCTTC.

This clone was recorded once. The V call is TRBV28, the J call TRBJ1-3, with TRBD1 matching 8 bases. This CDR3 has 16 amino acids. Germline CDR1 is MDHEN and CDR2 is SYDVKM. The V and J ends lost 2 bases and 0 bases, in that order; junction bases with no gene match: 3. The DNA of the CDR3 is TGTGCCAGCAGTTTACGGGACAGGAGCTCTGGAAACACCATATATTTT. It yields the protein CASSLRDRSSGNTIYF.

This chain connects TRBV19 to TRBJ1-1; D is possibly TRBD1 (5 bases). The CDR3 sequence is 15 residues long. Germline values: CDR1 LNHDA, CDR2 SQIVND (reference sequence). Trimming took off 7 bases at V and 2 bases at J, with 17 bases between the two ends. CDR3 bases: TGTGCCAGTACCACTAACGCCAGGGTAAACACTGAAGCTTTCTTT. This translates into CASTTNARVNTEAFF. The whole variable domain, remainder taken from reference TRBV19 and TRBJ1-1, is DGGITQSPKYLFRKEGQNVTLSCEQNLNHDAMYWYRQDPGQGLRLIYYSQIVNDFQKGDIAEGYSVSREKKESFPLTVTSAQKNPTAFYLCASTTNARVNTEAFFGQGTRLTVV.

The genes are TRBV7-8 and TRBJ1-3; TRBD1 agrees at 7 bases. The CDR3 is made up of 15 amino acids. V was clipped by 1 base and J by 8 bases; unmatched bases: 8. Germline V gives CDR1 SGHVS, CDR2 FQNEAQ. The CDR3 spells CASSLGGRQGHTIYF. The CDR3 DNA reads TGTGCCAGCAGCTTAGGTGGTCGACAGGGACACACCATATATTTT.

The rearrangement joins TRBV7-2 to TRBJ2-7; 10 positions agree with TRBD2. This CDR3 spans 16 amino acids. J gave up 5 bases and V 1 base, and 8 bases lay outside the gene matches. Germline V gives CDR1 SGHTA, CDR2 FQGNSA. The CDR3 DNA follows: TGTGCCAGCAGCTTAGAAAGGCTAGCGGGAGCCGACGAGCAGTACTTC. Residues: CASSLERLAGADEQYF. The full variable domain, rest sourced from reference TRBV7-2 and TRBJ2-7, is GAGVSQSPSNKVTEKGKDVELRCDPISGHTALYWYRQSLGQGLEFLIYFQGNSAPDKSGLPSDRFSAERTGGSVSTLTIQRTQQEDSAVYLCASSLERLAGADEQYFGPGTRLTVT.

The genes are TRBV7-9 and TRBJ1-5; D is uncertain. This CDR3 contains 12 residues. V was clipped by 3 bases and J by 2 bases, with 2 bases between them. CDR1 SEHNR and CDR2 FQNEAQ come from the germline V gene (reference sequence). The CDR3 loop reads CASSLGNQPQHF. DNA for the CDR3: TGTGCCAGCAGCTTGGGCAATCAGCCCCAGCATTTT.

The chain uses TRBV12-1 and TRBJ2-7; whether TRBD2, the table's D call, matches the DNA was not checked. TRBV12-1 is designated a pseudogene. This CDR3 is 15 amino acids long. CDR3 bases: TGTGCCAGCAGCTTCCCCGACTGCCGCTCCTACGAGCAGTACTTC. It yields the protein CASSFPDCRSYEQYF.

This chain connects TRBV2 to TRBJ2-3; a possible D gene is TRBD2 (6 bases). Per germline, CDR1 SNHLY and CDR2 FYNNEI. CDR3 length: 17 amino acids. V lost 6 bases to trimming and J lost 2 bases, with 21 bases between them. The CDR3: CASSVLGLATPTDTQYF. The CDR3 DNA sequence: TGTGCCAGCAGCGTACTGGGCCTAGCGACCCCCACAGATACGCAGTATTTT.